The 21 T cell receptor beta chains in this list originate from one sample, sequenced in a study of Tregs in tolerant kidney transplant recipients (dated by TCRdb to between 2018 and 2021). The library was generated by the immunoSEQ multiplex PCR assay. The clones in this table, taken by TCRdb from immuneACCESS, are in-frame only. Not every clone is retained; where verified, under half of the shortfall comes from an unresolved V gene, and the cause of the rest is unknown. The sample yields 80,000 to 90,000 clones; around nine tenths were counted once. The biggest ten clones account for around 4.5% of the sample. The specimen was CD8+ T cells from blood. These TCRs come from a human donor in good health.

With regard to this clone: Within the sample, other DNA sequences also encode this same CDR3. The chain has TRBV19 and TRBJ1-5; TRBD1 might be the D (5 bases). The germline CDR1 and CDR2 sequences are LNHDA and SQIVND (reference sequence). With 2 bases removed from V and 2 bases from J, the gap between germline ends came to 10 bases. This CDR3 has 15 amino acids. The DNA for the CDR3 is TGTGCCAGTAGTATATGGGGGGAGGGCAATCAGCCCCAGCATTTT. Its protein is CASSIWGEGNQPQHF.

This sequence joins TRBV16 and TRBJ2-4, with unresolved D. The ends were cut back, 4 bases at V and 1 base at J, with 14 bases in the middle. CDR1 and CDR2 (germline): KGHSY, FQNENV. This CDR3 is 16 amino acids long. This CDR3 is CASSPPLSHAKNIQYF. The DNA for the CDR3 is TGTGCCAGCAGCCCACCCCTCTCACATGCCAAAAACATTCAGTACTTC.

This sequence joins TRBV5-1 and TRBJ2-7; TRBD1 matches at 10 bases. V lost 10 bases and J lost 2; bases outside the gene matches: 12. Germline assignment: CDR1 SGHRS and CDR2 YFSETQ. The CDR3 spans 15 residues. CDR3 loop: CASKPGGTGAYEQYF. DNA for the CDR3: TGCGCCTCCAAACCGGGTGGGACAGGGGCCTACGAGCAGTACTTC.

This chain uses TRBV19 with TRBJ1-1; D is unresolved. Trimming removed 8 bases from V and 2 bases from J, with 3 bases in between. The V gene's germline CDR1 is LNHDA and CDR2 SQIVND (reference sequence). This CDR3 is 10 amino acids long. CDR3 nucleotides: TGTGCCAGTGGAAACACTGAAGCTTTCTTT. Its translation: CASGNTEAFF. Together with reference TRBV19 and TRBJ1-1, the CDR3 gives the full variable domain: DGGITQSPKYLFRKEGQNVTLSCEQNLNHDAMYWYRQDPGQGLRLIYYSQIVNDFQKGDIAEGYSVSREKKESFPLTVTSAQKNPTAFYLCASGNTEAFFGQGTRLTVV.

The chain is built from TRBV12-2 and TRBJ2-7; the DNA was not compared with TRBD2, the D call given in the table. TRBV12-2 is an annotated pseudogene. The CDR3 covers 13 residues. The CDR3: CARRYSPPHEQYF. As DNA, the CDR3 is TGTGCAAGGCGTTATAGCCCCCCCCACGAGCAGTACTTC.

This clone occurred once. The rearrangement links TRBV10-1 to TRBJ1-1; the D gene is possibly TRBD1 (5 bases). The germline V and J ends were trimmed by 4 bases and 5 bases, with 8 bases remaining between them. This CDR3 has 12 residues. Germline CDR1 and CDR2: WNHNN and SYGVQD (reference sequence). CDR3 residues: CASSAGRTEAFF. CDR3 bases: TGCGCCAGCAGTGCAGGGCGGACTGAAGCTTTCTTT.

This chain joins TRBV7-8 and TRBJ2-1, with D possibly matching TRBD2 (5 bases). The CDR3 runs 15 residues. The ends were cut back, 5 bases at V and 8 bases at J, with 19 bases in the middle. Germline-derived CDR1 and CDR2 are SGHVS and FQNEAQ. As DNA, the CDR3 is TGTGCCAGCAGCCAAGGTAGGCGGGTAGGCCATGAGCAGTTCTTC. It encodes CASSQGRRVGHEQFF.

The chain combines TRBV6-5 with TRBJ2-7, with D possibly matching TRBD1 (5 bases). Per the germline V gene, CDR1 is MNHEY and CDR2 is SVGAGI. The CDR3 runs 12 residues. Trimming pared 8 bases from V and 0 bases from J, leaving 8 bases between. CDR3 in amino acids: CASYRSSYEQYF. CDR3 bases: TGTGCCAGCTACAGGAGCTCCTACGAGCAGTACTTC.

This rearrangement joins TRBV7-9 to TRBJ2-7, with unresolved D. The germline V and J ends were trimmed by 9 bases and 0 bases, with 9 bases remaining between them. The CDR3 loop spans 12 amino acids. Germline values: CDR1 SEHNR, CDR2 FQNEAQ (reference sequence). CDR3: CASSTASYEQYF. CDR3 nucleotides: TGTGCCAGTAGTACGGCCTCCTACGAGCAGTACTTC.

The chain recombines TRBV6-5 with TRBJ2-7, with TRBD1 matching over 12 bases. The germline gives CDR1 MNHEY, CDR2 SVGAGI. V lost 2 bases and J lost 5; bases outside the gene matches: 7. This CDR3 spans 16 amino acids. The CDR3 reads CASSYTPGQGAHEQYF. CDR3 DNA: TGTGCCAGCAGTTACACACCGGGACAGGGGGCCCACGAGCAGTACTTC.

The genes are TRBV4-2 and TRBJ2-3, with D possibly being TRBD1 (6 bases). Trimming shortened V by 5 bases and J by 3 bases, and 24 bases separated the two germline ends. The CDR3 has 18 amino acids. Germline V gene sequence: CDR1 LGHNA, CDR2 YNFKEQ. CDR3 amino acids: CASSNPLGIGRGTDTQYF. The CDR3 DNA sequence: TGTGCCAGCAGCAACCCGCTCGGAATCGGTAGGGGGACAGATACGCAGTATTTT.

The CDR3 DNA reads as TGCGCCAGCAGCCCAGTATCTAATTCCAGGAGGGAAGCTTTCTTT. Amino acids: CASSPVSNSRREAFF. The gene calls are TRBV4-1 and TRBJ1-1; D gene uncertain. The germline CDR1 and CDR2 sequences are MGHRA and YSYEKL. This CDR3 is built from 15 residues. V gave up 4 bases and J gave up 8 bases, with 20 bases separating them.

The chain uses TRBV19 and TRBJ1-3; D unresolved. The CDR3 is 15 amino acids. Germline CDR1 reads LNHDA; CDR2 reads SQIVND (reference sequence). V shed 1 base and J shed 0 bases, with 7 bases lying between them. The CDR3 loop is CASSIAPNSGNTIYF. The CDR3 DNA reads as TGTGCCAGTAGTATAGCGCCCAACTCTGGAAACACCATATATTTT. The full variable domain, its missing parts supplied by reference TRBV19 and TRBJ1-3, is DGGITQSPKYLFRKEGQNVTLSCEQNLNHDAMYWYRQDPGQGLRLIYYSQIVNDFQKGDIAEGYSVSREKKESFPLTVTSAQKNPTAFYLCASSIAPNSGNTIYFGEGSWLTVV.

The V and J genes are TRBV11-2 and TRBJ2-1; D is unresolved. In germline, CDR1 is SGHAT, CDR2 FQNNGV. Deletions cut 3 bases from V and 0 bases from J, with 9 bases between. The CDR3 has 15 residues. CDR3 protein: CASSFFSSSYNEQFF. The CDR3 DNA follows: TGTGCCAGCAGCTTTTTTTCAAGCTCCTACAATGAGCAGTTCTTC.

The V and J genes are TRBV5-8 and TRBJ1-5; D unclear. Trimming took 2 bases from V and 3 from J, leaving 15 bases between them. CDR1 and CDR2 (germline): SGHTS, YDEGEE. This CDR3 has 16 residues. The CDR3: CASSFFTSFPNQPQHF. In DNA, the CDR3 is TGTGCCAGCAGCTTTTTCACGTCGTTCCCCAATCAGCCCCAGCATTTT. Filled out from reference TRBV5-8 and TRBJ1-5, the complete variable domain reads EAGVTQSPTHLIKTRGQQATLRCSPISGHTSVYWYQQALGLGLQFLLWYDEGEERNRGNFPPRFSGRQFPNYSSELNVNALELEDSALYLCASSFFTSFPNQPQHFGDGTRLSIL.

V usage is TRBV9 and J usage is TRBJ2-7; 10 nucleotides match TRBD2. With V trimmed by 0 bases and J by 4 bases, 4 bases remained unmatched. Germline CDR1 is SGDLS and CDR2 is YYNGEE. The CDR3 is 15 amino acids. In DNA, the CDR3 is TGTGCCAGCAGCGTAGGGGCTAGCGGGAGATACGAGCAGTACTTC. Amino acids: CASSVGASGRYEQYF.

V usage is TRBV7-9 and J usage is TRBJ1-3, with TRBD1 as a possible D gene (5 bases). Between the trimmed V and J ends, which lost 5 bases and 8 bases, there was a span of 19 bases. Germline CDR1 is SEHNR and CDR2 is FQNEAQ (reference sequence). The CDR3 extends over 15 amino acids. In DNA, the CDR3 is TGTGCCAGCAGCCCAGGGACCTTTGCGGAGGACACCATATATTTT. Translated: CASSPGTFAEDTIYF.

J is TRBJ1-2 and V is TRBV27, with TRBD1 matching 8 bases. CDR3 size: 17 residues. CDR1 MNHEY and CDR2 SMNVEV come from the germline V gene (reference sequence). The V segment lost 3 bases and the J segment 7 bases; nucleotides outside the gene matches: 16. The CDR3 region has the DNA TGTGCCAGCAGTTTCATTTCATTGACAGGGGAACGAAGTGGCTACACCTTC. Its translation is CASSFISLTGERSGYTF.

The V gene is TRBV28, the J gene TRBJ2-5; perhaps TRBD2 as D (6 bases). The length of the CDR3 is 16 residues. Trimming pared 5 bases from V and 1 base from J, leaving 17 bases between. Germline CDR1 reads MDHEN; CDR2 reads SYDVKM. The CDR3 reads CASSTNPSSGQETQYF. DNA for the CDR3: TGTGCCAGCAGTACAAACCCCAGTAGCGGCCAAGAGACCCAGTACTTC.

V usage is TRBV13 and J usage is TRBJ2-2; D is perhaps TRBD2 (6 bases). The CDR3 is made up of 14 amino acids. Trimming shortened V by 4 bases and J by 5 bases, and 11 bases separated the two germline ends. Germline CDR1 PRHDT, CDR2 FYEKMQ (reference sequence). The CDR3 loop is CASSSSGRTGELFF. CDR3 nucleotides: TGTGCCAGCAGCTCCTCAGGGAGGACCGGGGAGCTGTTTTTT.

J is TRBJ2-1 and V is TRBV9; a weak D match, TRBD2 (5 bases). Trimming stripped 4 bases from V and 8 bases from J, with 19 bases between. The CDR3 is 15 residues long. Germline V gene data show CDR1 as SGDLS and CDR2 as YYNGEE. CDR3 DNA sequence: TGTGCCAGCAGCCTAGAGGGTAGGGAGAGGGATGAGCAGTTCTTC. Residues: CASSLEGRERDEQFF.